In this sample, the clone carrying this T cell receptor (beta chain) turned up many times. Its antigen is not known. The V and J ends lost 5 bases and 0 bases respectively, with 14 bases between them. Germline V gives CDR1 MDHEN, CDR2 SYDVKM. The CDR3 is made up of 16 amino acids. These data belong to a study of regulatory T cells in long-lasting Graves disease. Whole-study findings and limits: There was favoring of TRBV28, TRBJ1-2 and TRBJ2-5 in persistent disease.

To make TCR beta libraries, researchers used iRepertoire HTBI primers and Arm-PCR of CDR3 regions. Authors' analysis steps: Identified segments across samples numbered more than 55 TRBV and approximately 14 TRBJ. TCRdb itself ran the multiplex PCR reads through MiXCR, one entry per CDR3 protein. TCRdb's processing, not the study's, gives the V and J calls here. Of 200,000 to 250,000 distinct CDR3 sequences detected, about 19% appear once; the ten largest clones hold over 9.5%. Noted time point: newly diagnosed GD, antithyroid drugs for less than 3 months. PBMC-extracted RNA yielded the TCR library. These same data were also listed under a study on T cells in Graves' hyperthyroidism and ophthalmopathy. That work states: Separation of ophthalmopathy from stable hyperthyroidism was achieved by a 13 V-J model.

The chain couples TRBV28 to TRBJ1-5, with D possibly TRBD1 on 6 matching bases. Sequences were derived from peripheral blood mononuclear cells (PBMCs), sampled at new diagnosis, from a patient treated with antithyroid drugs. This clonotype originated in a woman younger than 45 with Graves disease. Here the CDR3 DNA reads TGTGCCAGCAGTATGCGATCGGGGGCTAGCAATCAGCCCCAGCATTTT. Its protein product is CASSMRSGASNQPQHF.